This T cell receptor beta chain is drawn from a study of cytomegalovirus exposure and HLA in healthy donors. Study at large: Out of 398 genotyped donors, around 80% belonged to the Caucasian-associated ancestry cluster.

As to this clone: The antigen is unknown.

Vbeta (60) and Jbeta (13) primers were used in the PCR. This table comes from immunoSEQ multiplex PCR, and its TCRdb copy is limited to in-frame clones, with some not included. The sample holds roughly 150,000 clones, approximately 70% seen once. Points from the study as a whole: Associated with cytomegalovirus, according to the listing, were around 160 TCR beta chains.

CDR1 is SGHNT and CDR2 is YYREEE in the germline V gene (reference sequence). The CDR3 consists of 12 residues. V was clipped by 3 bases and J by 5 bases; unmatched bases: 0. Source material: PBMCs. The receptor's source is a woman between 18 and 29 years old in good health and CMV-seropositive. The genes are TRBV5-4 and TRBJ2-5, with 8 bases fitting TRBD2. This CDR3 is CASSSGGETQYF. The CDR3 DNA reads TGTGCCAGCAGCTCGGGGGGGGAGACCCAGTACTTC.